The sequence of this TCR beta chain was determined in a study of blood T cells in healthy people across ages. General observations from the study: As age increased, TCR beta diversity per million T cells fell in a roughly linear fashion.

Every donor gave 8 to 10 milliliters of peripheral blood. Total RNA was isolated from each sample in quantities of at least 6 micrograms. This CDR3 has 19 amino acids. V trimming: 0 bases; J trimming: 5 bases; junction bases outside the gene matches: 17. Germline CDR1 ENHRY, CDR2 SYGVKD. This clonotype was counted between two and nine times. Its matching antigen is unknown. Together with a sample-barcoded 5' primer, a J-beta primer mix was included in a second PCR lasting roughly 6 to 12 cycles. Sequencing recovered at least 3 million CDR3-containing paired-end reads from each sample. One entry per CDR3 protein, called by TCRdb with MiXCR from the 5' RACE reads. The sample records around 1,900,000 distinct CDR3 sequences, about 39% being singletons.

Sequencing used blood. This clonotype was sampled from a human donor in good health. This chain joins TRBV10-3 and TRBJ1-1, with 8 bases identical to TRBD1. The CDR3, as DNA: TGTGCCATCAGTGAGTCGAGAAGGACCCAGGGGGCATTGCGTACTGAAGCTTTCTTT. Translated, it gives CAISESRRTQGALRTEAFF.